A selection of T cell receptor beta chains follows, all from one sample in a study of T cells in Graves' hyperthyroidism and ophthalmopathy. Each CDR3 protein gets one entry after TCRdb re-called the multiplex PCR reads with MiXCR. The repertoire holds about 250,000 distinct CDR3 sequences, with around 22% as singletons. Sequencing input: blood. All receptors come from a man younger than 45 with Graves' ophthalmopathy. CDR3s include the opening cysteine and the closing phenylalanine or tryptophan. The D gene is left open where the match is weak. Expanded clones are given a class, and other clones once, few, many or no size at all.

V	J	size	D	CDR3	DNA
TRBV28	TRBJ1-2	.	TRBD1	CASSWGTGPGYTF	TGTGCCAGCAGTTGGGGGACAGGGCCTGGCTACACCTTC
TRBV7-3	TRBJ2-3	once	TRBD2	CASSSKRESTDTQYF	TGTGCCAGCAGCTCGAAGCGGGAGAGCACAGATACGCAGTATTTT
TRBV6-2/TRBV6-3	TRBJ2-5	many	.	CASSLSVYQETQYF	TGTGCCAGCAGCCTTAGCGTGTACCAAGAGACCCAGTACTTC
TRBV20-1	TRBJ2-3	many	TRBD2	CSAKLAGGSYFTDTQYF	TGCAGTGCTAAACTAGCGGGAGGCTCCTACTTCACAGATACGCAGTATTTT
TRBV29-1	TRBJ2-7	.	TRBD2	CGVETSGSSYEQYF	TGCGGCGTTGAGACTAGCGGGAGCTCCTACGAGCAGTACTTC
TRBV6-2/TRBV6-3	TRBJ2-7	few	.	CASSYSPAATYEQYF	TGTGCCAGCAGTTACTCGCCGGCCGCTACCTACGAGCAGTACTTC
TRBV11-2	TRBJ2-2	few	.	CASSSNVLTGELFF	TGTGCCAGCAGCTCCAACGTTCTCACCGGGGAGCTGTTTTTT
TRBV7-3	TRBJ2-5	.	.	CASIRPGQRQETQYF	TGTGCCAGCATCCGGCCCGGACAGAGACAAGAGACCCAGTACTTC
TRBV6-1	TRBJ1-2	few	TRBD1	CASRTGSGYTF	TGTGCCAGCAGGACAGGGTCTGGCTACACCTTC
TRBV5-1	TRBJ1-5	few	.	CASSLEGGGNQPQHF	TGCGCCAGCAGCTTGGAAGGGGGGGGCAATCAGCCCCAGCATTTT
TRBV7-3	TRBJ2-6	once	.	CASSPLLRANVLTF	TGTGCCAGCAGTCCTCTCCTGAGGGCCAACGTCCTGACTTTC
TRBV3-1	TRBJ2-1	.	TRBD1	CASSSPRDRAEQFF	TGTGCCAGCAGCTCCCCCCGGGACAGGGCCGAGCAGTTCTTC
TRBV5-1	TRBJ1-2	few	.	CASSLGGAVNYGYTF	TGCGCCAGCAGCTTGGGGGGGGCCGTTAACTATGGCTACACCTTC
TRBV7-3	TRBJ2-1	.	TRBD2	CASSLGAGSGTSGSDEQFF	TGTGCCAGCAGCTTAGGAGCGGGGTCCGGGACTAGCGGGTCGGATGAGCAGTTCTTC
TRBV7-9	TRBJ2-1	once	TRBD1	CASSLAAGGAWLFF	TGTGCCAGCAGCTTAGCCGCAGGGGGCGCGTGGCTGTTCTTC
TRBV20-1	TRBJ2-7	many	TRBD2	CSARDGVAGGPYYEQYF	TGCAGTGCTAGAGATGGAGTAGCGGGAGGGCCGTACTACGAGCAGTACTTC
TRBV29-1	TRBJ2-5	.	.	CSVDLETQYF	TGCAGCGTTGACCTTGAGACCCAGTACTTC
TRBV4-1	TRBJ2-3	many	.	CASSQETWGLTDTQYF	TGCGCCAGCAGCCAAGAAACTTGGGGCCTCACAGATACGCAGTATTTT
TRBV5-1	TRBJ2-7	.	TRBD2	CASSLDPAGFYEQYF	TGCGCCAGCAGCTTGGACCCAGCGGGATTCTACGAGCAGTACTTC
TRBV20-1	TRBJ2-2	.	.	CSVVTFAGELFF	TGCAGTGTTGTTACCTTCGCCGGGGAGCTGTTTTTT
TRBV5-1	TRBJ1-2	many	TRBD1	CASSLYTGAYGYTF	TGTGCCAGCAGTTTATATACAGGGGCCTATGGCTACACCTTC
TRBV27	TRBJ2-6	.	.	CASSLFSGANVLTF	TGTGCCAGCAGTTTATTTTCCGGGGCCAACGTCCTGACTTTC
TRBV5-1	TRBJ1-2	.	.	CASSPIDNYGYTF	TGCGCCAGCAGCCCTATCGATAACTATGGCTACACCTTC
TRBV7-2	TRBJ2-2	.	TRBD2	CASSTGTSGRSDGELFF	TGTGCCAGCAGCACCGGGACTAGCGGGAGATCGGACGGGGAGCTGTTTTTT
TRBV7-2	TRBJ1-1	few	.	CASSIASPGGAFF	TGTGCCAGCAGCATAGCTAGCCCCGGCGGAGCTTTCTTT
TRBV20-1	TRBJ2-1	few	TRBD2	CSAQDLAGAYNEQFF	TGCAGTGCCCAGGACCTAGCGGGAGCCTACAATGAGCAGTTCTTC
TRBV20-1	TRBJ2-1	few	TRBD2	CSAGGTSGRALSEQFF	TGCAGTGCTGGCGGGACTAGCGGGAGGGCGCTGAGTGAGCAGTTCTTC
TRBV24-1	TRBJ2-5	few	.	CATSGVGETQYF	TGTGCCACCAGTGGGGTCGGAGAGACCCAGTACTTC
TRBV24-1	TRBJ2-2	.	TRBD2	CATSDLDLRGAGELFF	TGTGCCACCAGTGATTTAGACCTTCGGGGGGCCGGGGAGCTGTTTTTT
TRBV10-2	TRBJ2-2	.	.	CASRGGFTGELFF	TGCGCCAGCAGGGGGGGTTTCACCGGGGAGCTGTTTTTT
TRBV3-1	TRBJ2-7	few	TRBD2	CASSYTGLAGSYEQYF	TGTGCCAGCAGTTACACAGGACTAGCGGGAAGCTACGAGCAGTACTTC
TRBV20-1	TRBJ2-7	many	.	CSARATGSRIYEQYF	TGCAGTGCTAGAGCAACAGGCTCTAGAATCTACGAGCAGTACTTC
TRBV20-1	TRBJ2-1	many	TRBD2	CSASIAGDADEQFF	TGCAGTGCTTCTATAGCGGGAGACGCGGACGAGCAGTTCTTC
TRBV12-3/TRBV12-4	TRBJ2-7	few	TRBD1	CASSPGQGSGEQYF	TGTGCCAGCAGTCCGGGACAGGGCTCCGGGGAGCAGTACTTC
TRBV5-1	TRBJ2-1	.	.	CASSLSGTGYNEQFF	TGCGCCAGCAGCTTGTCTGGAACCGGCTACAATGAGCAGTTCTTC
TRBV5-8	TRBJ1-5	.	TRBD1	CASSLGTDSQPQHF	TGTGCCAGCAGCCTAGGGACAGACAGTCAGCCCCAGCATTTT